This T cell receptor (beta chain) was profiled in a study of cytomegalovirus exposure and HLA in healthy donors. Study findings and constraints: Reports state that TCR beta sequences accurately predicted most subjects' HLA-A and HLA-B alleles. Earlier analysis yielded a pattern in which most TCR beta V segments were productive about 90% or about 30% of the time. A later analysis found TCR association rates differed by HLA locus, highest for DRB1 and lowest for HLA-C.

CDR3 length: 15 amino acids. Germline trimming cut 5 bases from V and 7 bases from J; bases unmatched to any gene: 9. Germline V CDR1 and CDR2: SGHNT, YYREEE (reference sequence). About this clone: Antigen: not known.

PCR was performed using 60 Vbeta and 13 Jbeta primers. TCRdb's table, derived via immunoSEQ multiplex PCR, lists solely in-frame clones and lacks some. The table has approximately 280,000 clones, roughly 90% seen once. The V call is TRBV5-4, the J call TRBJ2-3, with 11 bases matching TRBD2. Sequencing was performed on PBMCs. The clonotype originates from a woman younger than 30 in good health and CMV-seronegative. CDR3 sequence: CASRSSGGAGYTQYF. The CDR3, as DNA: TGTGCCAGCAGGAGTAGCGGGGGGGCGGGGTATACGCAGTATTTT. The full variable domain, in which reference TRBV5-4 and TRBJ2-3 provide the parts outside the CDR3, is ETGVTQSPTHLIKTRGQQVTLRCSSQSGHNTVSWYQQALGQGPQFIFQYYREEENGRGNFPPRFSGLQFPNYSSELNVNALELDDSALYLCASRSSGGAGYTQYFGPGTRLTVL.